The sequence of this TCR beta chain was determined in a study of shared clonotypes between healthy human individuals. The method was immunoSEQ multiplex PCR; TCRdb's version includes in-frame clones alone and lacks a portion of them. The data contain roughly 2.5 million clones, roughly 92% of them seen just once; the ten biggest clones take up 0.11% to 0.15%. Germline CDR1 and CDR2: SGHTA and FQGNSA. This CDR3 spans 15 amino acids. The V segment lost 5 bases and the J segment 2 bases; nucleotides outside the gene matches: 6. The TCR originated in a man between 18 and 29 years old in good health. The chain employs TRBV7-2 and TRBJ2-7; 10 bases fit TRBD2. The sample was naive CD4+ T cells sorted from blood. Subset: CD45RA+ positively selected. The CDR3 nucleotides are TGTGCCAGCAGCCCGACTAGCGGGCTTCCCTACGAGCAGTACTTC. This encodes CASSPTSGLPYEQYF.